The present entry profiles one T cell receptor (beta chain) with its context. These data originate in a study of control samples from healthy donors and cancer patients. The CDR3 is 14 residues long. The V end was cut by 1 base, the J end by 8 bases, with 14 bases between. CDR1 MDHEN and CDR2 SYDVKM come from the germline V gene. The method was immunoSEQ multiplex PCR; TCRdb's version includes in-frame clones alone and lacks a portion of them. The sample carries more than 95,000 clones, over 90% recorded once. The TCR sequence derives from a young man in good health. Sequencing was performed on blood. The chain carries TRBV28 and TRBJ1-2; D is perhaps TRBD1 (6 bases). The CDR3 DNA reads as TGTGCCAGCAGTTTATCACCCGGGACATGGGGCTACACCTTC. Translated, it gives CASSLSPGTWGYTF.